The clone carrying this T cell receptor beta chain was recorded at least ten times. Its antigen is currently unknown. Molecular barcoded adaptors covering alpha/delta and beta/gamma chains were used on 400 to 450 ng RNA. Using its own MiXCR run on the reads, TCRdb lists one record per CDR3 protein. This repertoire shows 100,000 to 150,000 distinct CDR3 sequences, about 13% found once; its top ten account for 7.5% to 9.5%. These data belong to a study of read filtering for tumor transcriptome and immune sequencing. At the level of the study: TCR-mapped reads were about 3.5 to 10.27 million with IR-seq versus about 80 to 1273 with RNA-seq. General observations from the study: Approximately 82% of IR-seq clonotypes had one read, totaling roughly 3.5% of reads; RNA-seq: 74.6% and 44.6%. Dropping single-read clonotypes raised IR-seq and RNA-seq shared-clonotype correlation.

This CDR3 has 13 residues. V was shortened by 4 bases and J by 4 bases, with 11 bases between the two germline ends. CDR1 SQVTM and CDR2 ANQGSEA come from the germline V gene. Sampling of bone marrow took place during active disease in every patient. This TCR was recovered from a donor over 35 with multiple myeloma. Material for sequencing was a population of CD138-negative cells sorted from bone marrow. V gene TRBV29-1 combines with J gene TRBJ2-1, with D possibly matching TRBD2 (5 bases). Here the CDR3 reads CSVVASQYNEQFF. CDR3 DNA sequence: TGCAGCGTTGTGGCTAGCCAATACAATGAGCAGTTCTTC.